This TCR beta chain was captured in a study of cytomegalovirus exposure and HLA in healthy donors. Overall study results and limits: CMV serostatus was the sole immune exposure information available. There were several of the most significant clusters that appeared linked to common viral pathogens in a later analysis. The authors later found most CMV-associated TCR beta chains appeared HLA-restricted.

13 Jbeta primers and 60 Vbeta primers were used for the PCR. Sequencing was performed with immunoSEQ multiplex PCR; in TCRdb, only in-frame clones are kept and a portion is missing. The sample consists of roughly 130,000 clones, 73% of them appearing once. Trimming pared 4 bases from V and 7 bases from J, leaving 14 bases between. Per the germline V gene, CDR1 is SGHTA and CDR2 is FQGNSA. The CDR3 length is 15 residues. Comment on this clone: Its antigen is unidentified.

As for the donors, each was a healthy bone marrow donor. The receptor was derived from a woman in her forties in good health and CMV-seronegative. The sequenced material came from PBMCs. V is TRBV7-2 and J is TRBJ1-6; D remains ambiguous. CDR3 DNA: TGTGCCAGCAGCTGGGTCCCGGGTCCGAATTCACCCCTCCACTTT. Its translation is CASSWVPGPNSPLHF.